This section outlines one TCR beta chain sequence together with its context. The sample originates from a study of blood T cell repertoires in COVID-19. V was pared by 1 base and J by 5 bases, with 6 bases between. Germline V gene sequence: CDR1 SGHDT, CDR2 YYEEEE. This CDR3 is 12 amino acids long. In the original analysis: How many nucleated cells were present was estimated from reference gene primer amplification. Measured with immunoSEQ multiplex PCR; TCRdb has only the in-frame clones, and not every one. The D gene and trimming were derived from the DNA, and the V and J assignments and clone size from that table. Here the sample spans roughly 53,000 clones, about nine tenths being singletons.

The V call is TRBV5-6, the J call TRBJ2-5, with D unresolved. The source of this sequence is a woman aged 40 to 50 with active COVID-19. The sample was peripheral blood. CDR3 DNA: TGTGCCAGCAGCTTGTACGGGGAGACCCAGTACTTC. The encoded protein is CASSLYGETQYF.